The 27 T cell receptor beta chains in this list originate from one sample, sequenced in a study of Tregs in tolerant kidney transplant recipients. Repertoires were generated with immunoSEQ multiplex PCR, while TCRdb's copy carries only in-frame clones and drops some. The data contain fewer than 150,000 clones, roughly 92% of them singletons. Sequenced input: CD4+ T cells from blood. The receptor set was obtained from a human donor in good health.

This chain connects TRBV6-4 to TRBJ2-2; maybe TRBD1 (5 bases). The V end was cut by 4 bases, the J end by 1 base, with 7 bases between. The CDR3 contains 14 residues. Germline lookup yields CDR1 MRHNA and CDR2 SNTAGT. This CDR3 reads CASSGQLNTGELFF. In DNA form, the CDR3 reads TGTGCCAGCAGTGGACAGCTGAACACCGGGGAGCTGTTTTTT.

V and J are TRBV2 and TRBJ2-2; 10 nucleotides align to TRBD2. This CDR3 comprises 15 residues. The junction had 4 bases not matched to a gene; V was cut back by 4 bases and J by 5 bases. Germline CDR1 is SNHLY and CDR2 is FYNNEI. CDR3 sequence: CASSVAGGLTGELFF. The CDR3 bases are TGTGCCAGCAGTGTAGCGGGAGGCTTAACCGGGGAGCTGTTTTTT.

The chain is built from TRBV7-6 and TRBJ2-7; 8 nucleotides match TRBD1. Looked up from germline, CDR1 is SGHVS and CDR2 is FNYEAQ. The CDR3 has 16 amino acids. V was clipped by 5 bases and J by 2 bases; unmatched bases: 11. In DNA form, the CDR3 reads TGTGCCAGCAGCCCCACCCCGGGACAGGCGGCCTACGAGCAGTACTTC. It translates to CASSPTPGQAAYEQYF.

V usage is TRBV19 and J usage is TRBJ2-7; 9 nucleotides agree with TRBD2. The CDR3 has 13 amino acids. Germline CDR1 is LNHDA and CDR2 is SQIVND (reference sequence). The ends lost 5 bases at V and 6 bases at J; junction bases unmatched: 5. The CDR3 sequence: CASSRGRASEQYF. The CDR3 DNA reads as TGTGCCAGTAGTCGCGGGAGGGCCAGCGAGCAGTACTTC.

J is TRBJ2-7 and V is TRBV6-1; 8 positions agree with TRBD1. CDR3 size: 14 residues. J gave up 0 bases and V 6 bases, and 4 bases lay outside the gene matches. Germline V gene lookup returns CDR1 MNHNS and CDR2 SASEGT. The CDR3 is CASRDRGISYEQYF. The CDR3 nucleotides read TGTGCCAGCAGAGACAGGGGTATCTCCTACGAGCAGTACTTC.

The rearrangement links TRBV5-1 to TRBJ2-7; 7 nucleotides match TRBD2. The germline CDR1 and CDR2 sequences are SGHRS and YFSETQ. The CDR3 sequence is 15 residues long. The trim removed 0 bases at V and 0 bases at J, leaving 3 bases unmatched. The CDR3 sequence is CASSLATGGSYEQYF. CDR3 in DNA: TGCGCCAGCAGCTTGGCCACGGGGGGCTCCTACGAGCAGTACTTC.

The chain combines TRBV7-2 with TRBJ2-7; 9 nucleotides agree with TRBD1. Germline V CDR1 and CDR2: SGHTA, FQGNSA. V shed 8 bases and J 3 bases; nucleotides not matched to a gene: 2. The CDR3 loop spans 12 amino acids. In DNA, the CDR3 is TGTGCCAGCGGGACAGGGCGCTACGAGCAGTACTTC. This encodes CASGTGRYEQYF.

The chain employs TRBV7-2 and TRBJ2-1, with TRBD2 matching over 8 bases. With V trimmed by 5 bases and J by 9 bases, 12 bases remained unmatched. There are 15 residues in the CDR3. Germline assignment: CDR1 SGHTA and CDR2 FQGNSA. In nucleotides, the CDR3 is TGTGCCAGCAGCCCAAGACGGACTAGCCAAGGTGAGCAGTTCTTC. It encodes CASSPRRTSQGEQFF. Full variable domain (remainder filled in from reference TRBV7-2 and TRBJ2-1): GAGVSQSPSNKVTEKGKDVELRCDPISGHTALYWYRQSLGQGLEFLIYFQGNSAPDKSGLPSDRFSAERTGGSVSTLTIQRTQQEDSAVYLCASSPRRTSQGEQFFGPGTRLTVL.

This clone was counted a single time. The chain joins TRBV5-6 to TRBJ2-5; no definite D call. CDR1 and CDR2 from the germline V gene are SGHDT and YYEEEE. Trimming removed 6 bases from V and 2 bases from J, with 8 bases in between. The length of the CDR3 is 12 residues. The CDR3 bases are TGTGCCAGCAACCTCGGGCAAGAGACCCAGTACTTC. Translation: CASNLGQETQYF.

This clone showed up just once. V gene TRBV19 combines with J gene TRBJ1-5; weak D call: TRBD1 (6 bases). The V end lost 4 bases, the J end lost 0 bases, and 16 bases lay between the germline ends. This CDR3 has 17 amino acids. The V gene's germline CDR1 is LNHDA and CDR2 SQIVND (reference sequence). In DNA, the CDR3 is TGTGCCAGTAGTAATACTGGCAGGGGACATAGCAATCAGCCCCAGCATTTT. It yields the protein CASSNTGRGHSNQPQHF. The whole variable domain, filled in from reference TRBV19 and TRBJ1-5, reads DGGITQSPKYLFRKEGQNVTLSCEQNLNHDAMYWYRQDPGQGLRLIYYSQIVNDFQKGDIAEGYSVSREKKESFPLTVTSAQKNPTAFYLCASSNTGRGHSNQPQHFGDGTRLSIL.

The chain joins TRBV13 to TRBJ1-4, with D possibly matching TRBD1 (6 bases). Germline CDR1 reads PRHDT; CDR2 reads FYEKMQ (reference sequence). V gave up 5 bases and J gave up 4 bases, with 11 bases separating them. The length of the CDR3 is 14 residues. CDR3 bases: TGTGCCAGCAGCCCTCGACAGGATAATGAAAAACTGTTTTTT. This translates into CASSPRQDNEKLFF.

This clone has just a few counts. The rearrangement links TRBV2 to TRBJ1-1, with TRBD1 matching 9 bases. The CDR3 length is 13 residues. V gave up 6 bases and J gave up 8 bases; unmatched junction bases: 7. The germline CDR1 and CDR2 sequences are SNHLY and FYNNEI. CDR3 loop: CASRAIGTGEAFF. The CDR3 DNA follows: TGTGCCAGCAGGGCTATTGGGACAGGGGAAGCTTTCTTT.

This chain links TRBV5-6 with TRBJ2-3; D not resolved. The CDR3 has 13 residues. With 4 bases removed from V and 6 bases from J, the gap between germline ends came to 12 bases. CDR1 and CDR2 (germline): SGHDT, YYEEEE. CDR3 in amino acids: CASSPRTWDTQYF. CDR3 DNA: TGTGCCAGCAGCCCGAGGACCTGGGATACGCAGTATTTT.

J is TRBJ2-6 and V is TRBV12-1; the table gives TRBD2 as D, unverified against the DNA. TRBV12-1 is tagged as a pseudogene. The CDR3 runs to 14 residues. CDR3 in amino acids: CGASFIAGANVLTF. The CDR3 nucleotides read TGTGGCGCAAGCTTTATCGCTGGGGCCAACGTCCTGACTTTC.

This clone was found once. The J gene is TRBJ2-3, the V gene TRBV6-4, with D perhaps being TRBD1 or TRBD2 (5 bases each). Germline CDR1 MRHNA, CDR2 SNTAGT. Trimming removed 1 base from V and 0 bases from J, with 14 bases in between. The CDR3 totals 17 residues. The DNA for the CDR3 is TGTGCCAGCAGTGACTGGGACCACCTATCTAGCACAGATACGCAGTATTTT. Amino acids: CASSDWDHLSSTDTQYF.

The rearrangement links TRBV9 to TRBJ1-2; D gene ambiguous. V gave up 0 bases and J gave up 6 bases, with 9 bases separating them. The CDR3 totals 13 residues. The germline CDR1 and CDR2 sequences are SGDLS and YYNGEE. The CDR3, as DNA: TGTGCCAGCAGCGTAGTGGGAGGGAATGGCTACACCTTC. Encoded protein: CASSVVGGNGYTF.

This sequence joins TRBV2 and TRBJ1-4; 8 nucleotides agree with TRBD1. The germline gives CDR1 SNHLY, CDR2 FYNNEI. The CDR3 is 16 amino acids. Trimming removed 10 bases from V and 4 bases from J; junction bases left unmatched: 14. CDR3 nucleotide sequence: TGTGCCACCTCGCCCCGGACAGGGAGGGTTAATGAAAAACTGTTTTTT. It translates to CATSPRTGRVNEKLFF.

Here the CDR3 DNA reads TGTGCCAGCAGCTTGGAGGGGGGGCCCAACACTGAAGCTTTCTTT. This sequence encodes CASSLEGGPNTEAFF. The chain links TRBV5-8 to TRBJ1-1, with D possibly TRBD1 on 6 matching bases. The ends were cut back, 0 bases at V and 2 bases at J, with 11 bases in the middle. CDR3 length: 15 residues. From germline, CDR1 is SGHTS and CDR2 YDEGEE.

Here the CDR3 reads CASSRDRVPNYGYTF. DNA for the CDR3: TGCGCCAGCAGTAGGGACAGGGTACCTAACTATGGCTACACCTTC. The chain employs TRBV10-2 and TRBJ1-2, with 9 bases lining up with TRBD1. This CDR3 comprises 15 residues. The V and J ends lost 5 bases and 0 bases, in that order; junction bases with no gene match: 4. Germline V gene sequence: CDR1 WSHSY, CDR2 SAAADI.

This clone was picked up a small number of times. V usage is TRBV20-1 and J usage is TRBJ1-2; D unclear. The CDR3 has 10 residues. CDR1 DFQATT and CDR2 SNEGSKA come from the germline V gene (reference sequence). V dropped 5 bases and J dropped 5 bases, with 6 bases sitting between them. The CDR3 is CSAFEYGYTF. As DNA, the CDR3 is TGCAGTGCTTTTGAGTATGGCTACACCTTC.

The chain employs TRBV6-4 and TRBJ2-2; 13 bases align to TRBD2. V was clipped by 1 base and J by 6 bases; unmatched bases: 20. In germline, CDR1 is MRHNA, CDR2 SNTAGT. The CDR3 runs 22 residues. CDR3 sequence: CASSDYLRGTSGGARWSGELFF. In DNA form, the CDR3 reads TGTGCCAGCAGTGACTATTTGAGGGGTACTAGCGGGGGGGCCAGGTGGTCCGGGGAGCTGTTTTTT.

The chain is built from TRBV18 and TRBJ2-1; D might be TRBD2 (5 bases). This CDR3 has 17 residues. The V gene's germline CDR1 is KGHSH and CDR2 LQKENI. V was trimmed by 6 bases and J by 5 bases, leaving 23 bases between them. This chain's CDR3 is CASSSSINVAYHNEQFF. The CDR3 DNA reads TGTGCCAGCTCTTCTAGCATTAACGTGGCATACCACAATGAGCAGTTCTTC.

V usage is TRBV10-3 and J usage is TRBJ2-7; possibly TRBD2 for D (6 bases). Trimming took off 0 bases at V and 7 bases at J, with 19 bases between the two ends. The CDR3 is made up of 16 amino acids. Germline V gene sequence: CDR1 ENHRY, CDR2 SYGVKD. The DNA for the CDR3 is TGTGCCATCAGTGAGTCGCCGGGACCCTCAGGAGGGGAGCAGTACTTC. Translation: CAISESPGPSGGEQYF.

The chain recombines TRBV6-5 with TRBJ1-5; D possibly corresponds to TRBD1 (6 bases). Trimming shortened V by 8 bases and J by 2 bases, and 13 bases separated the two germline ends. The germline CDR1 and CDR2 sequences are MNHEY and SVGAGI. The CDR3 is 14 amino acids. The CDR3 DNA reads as TGTGCCAGCGGGGGCCACGCGGGCAATCAGCCCCAGCATTTT. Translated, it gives CASGGHAGNQPQHF.

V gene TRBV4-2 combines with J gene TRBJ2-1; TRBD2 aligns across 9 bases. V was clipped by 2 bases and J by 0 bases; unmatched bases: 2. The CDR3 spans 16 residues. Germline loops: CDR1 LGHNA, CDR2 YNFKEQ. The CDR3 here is CASSQLAGSSYNEQFF. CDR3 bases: TGTGCCAGCAGCCAACTAGCGGGGAGCTCCTACAATGAGCAGTTCTTC.

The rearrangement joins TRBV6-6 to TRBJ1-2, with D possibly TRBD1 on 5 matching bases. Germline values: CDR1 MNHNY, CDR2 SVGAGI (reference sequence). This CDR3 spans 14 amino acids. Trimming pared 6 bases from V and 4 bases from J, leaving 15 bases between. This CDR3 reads CASRSPRDAYGYTF. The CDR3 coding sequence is TGTGCCAGCAGGTCTCCCAGGGATGCCTATGGCTACACCTTC.

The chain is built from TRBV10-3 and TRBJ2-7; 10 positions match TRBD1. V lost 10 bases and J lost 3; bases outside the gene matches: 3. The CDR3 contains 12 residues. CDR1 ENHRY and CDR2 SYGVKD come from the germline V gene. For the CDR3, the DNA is TGTGCCACGGGGACAGGGGACTACGAGCAGTACTTC. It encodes CATGTGDYEQYF.